This TCR beta chain was found in a study of T-cell reconstitution after alpha-beta-depleted transplantation in children. The TCRbeta library was prepared with unique molecular identifiers. TCRdb re-derived calls from the PCR reads in MiXCR, one entry per CDR3 protein. The sample includes some 500,000 distinct CDR3 sequences, 30% to 35% of them seen just once. CDR3 length: 16 residues. Trimming cost V 3 bases and J 4 bases, with 15 bases left between them. The germline V gene has CDR1 KGHDR and CDR2 SFDVKD. The source was PBMCs from the stem cell graft donor, collected from the stem cell graft. This rearrangement joins TRBV24-1 to TRBJ1-5, with D possibly matching TRBD1 (6 bases). This receptor was obtained from a human donor who donated a stem cell graft to a child with aplastic anemia. The CDR3 region has the DNA TGTGCCACCAGTGATGGAGCGGGGGGCCTGAATCAGCCCCAGCATTTT. Protein: CATSDGAGGLNQPQHF.